Sequencing of this TCR beta chain was carried out in a study of blood T cell repertoires in COVID-19. Study-wide context: Acute and convalescent COVID-19 samples came from the United States, Italy and Spain. PBMCs, B-cell-depleted T cells, or T cells provided the cDNA or gDNA that made up the material.

Seattle-derived patients entered the study during active infection and were followed longitudinally. As originally analysed: The assay estimated nucleated cells by amplifying reference gene primers. The data were produced by immunoSEQ multiplex PCR, yet TCRdb's version contains in-frame clones alone and is incomplete. D and trimming come from the DNA, and the V and J calls and clone size come from that table. The repertoire holds some 260,000 clones, with around 90% as singletons. The CDR3 totals 14 residues. Germline CDR1 reads LNHDA; CDR2 reads SQIVND (reference sequence). The V segment lost 4 bases and the J segment 7 bases; nucleotides outside the gene matches: 6.

The V call is TRBV19, the J call TRBJ2-2; 7 bases align to TRBD2. Source material: peripheral blood. This clonotype was obtained from a woman in her 70s with COVID-19, enrolled during active disease. In nucleotides, the CDR3 is TGTGCCAGTAGTAATATGGGAGGGATCGGGGAGCTGTTTTTT. Amino acid sequence: CASSNMGGIGELFF.